There are many counts of the clone carrying this T cell receptor beta chain. CDR3 length equals 18 residues. Germline V gives CDR1 LNHDA, CDR2 SQIVND (reference sequence). V was clipped by 7 bases and J by 3 bases, with 22 bases between them. The data were taken from a study of spatial heterogeneity in lung cancer. Stated time point: sample taken at primary tumor resection. Without sorting, whole RNA was sequenced from tumor, nontumor lung or frozen PBMC. Each CDR3 protein is one row after TCRdb ran MiXCR on the 5' RACE reads. The repertoire holds some 8,000 distinct CDR3 sequences, with roughly 5.6% as singletons.

The clonotype comes from a male donor with early-stage non-small cell lung cancer. The rearrangement joins TRBV19 to TRBJ2-6; D not certain. The sequences come from PBMCs, collected at surgery. CDR3 DNA sequence: TGTGCCAGTACCCCGACTGGAAATATCCCTCTTGGGGCCAACGTCCTGACTTTC. Translating gives CASTPTGNIPLGANVLTF.